This T cell receptor (beta chain) was sequenced for a study of T cell responses to AZD1222 COVID-19 vaccine. Overall study results and limits: Repertoires in all cases were sampled only once the peak T cell response had passed.

Assay: immunoSEQ multiplex PCR; the TCRdb copy retains only in-frame clones and omits some. The sample lists about 120,000 clones, 80% to 95% occurring once. As regards this clone: As yet, its antigen is unknown.

V lost 6 bases, J lost 3 bases, and 9 bases stayed unmatched. CDR1 is LNHDA and CDR2 is SQIVND in the germline V gene (reference sequence). The CDR3 consists of 16 residues. This rearrangement joins TRBV19 to TRBJ2-2; 8 bases are shared with TRBD1. The sample in question was peripheral blood, obtained 28 days after the second dose of the MenACWY control vaccine. The source of this sequence is an adult who received the MenACWY meningococcal vaccine as a control. CDR3 sequence (DNA): TGTGCCAGTAGACCCTCGGGACAGGTCTACACCGGGGAGCTGTTTTTT. Translation: CASRPSGQVYTGELFF.